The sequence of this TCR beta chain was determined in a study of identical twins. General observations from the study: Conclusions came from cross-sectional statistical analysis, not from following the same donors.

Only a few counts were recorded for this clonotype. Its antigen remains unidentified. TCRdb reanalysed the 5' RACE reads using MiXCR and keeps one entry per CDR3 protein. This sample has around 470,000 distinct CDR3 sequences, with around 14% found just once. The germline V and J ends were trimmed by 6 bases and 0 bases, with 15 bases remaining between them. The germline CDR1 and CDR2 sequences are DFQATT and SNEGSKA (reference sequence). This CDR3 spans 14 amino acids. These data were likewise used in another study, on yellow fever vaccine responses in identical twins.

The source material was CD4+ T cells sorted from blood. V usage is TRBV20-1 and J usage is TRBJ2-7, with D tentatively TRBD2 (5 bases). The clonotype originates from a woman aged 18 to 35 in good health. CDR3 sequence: CSADGADLSYEQYF. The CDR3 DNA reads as TGCAGTGCAGACGGAGCGGACCTCTCCTACGAGCAGTACTTC.